These 29 T cell receptor beta chains came from one sample sequenced in a study of graft-versus-host responses after intestinal transplantation (dated by TCRdb to 2020 to 2023). Libraries were built with the immunoSEQ multiplex PCR assay. Drawn from immuneACCESS, this table holds only the in-frame rearrangements with V and J called that TCRdb kept. Clones are partly lost; checked studies trace under half to an unresolved V gene and leave the rest unexplained. This sample is represented by approximately 71,000 clones; 70% to 90% of them were singletons. Of the sample, 2.5% falls within the top ten clones. Reading the label with the study, this specimen's time point is: cells obtained before transplantation from donor or recipient. Their cognate antigens are unknown. This material consisted of unstimulated CD8+ T cells sorted from spleen or lymph node cells, taken before intestinal transplant. The receptors were sampled from a human donor who received an intestinal transplant.

The V gene is TRBV2, the J gene TRBJ2-7; 7 bases fit TRBD2. Germline V gene lookup returns CDR1 SNHLY and CDR2 FYNNEI. This CDR3 has 16 residues. V shed 5 bases, J shed 7 bases, and the junction held 17 bases outside the gene matches. Written as DNA, the CDR3 is TGTGCCAGCAGTTTACTACCCCCAAGCGGGGTGGTAGAGCAGTACTTC. Residues: CASSLLPPSGVVEQYF.

The rearrangement joins TRBV5-6 to TRBJ2-7; D gene ambiguous. Germline values: CDR1 SGHDT, CDR2 YYEEEE. This CDR3 is built from 13 residues. Trimming cost V 6 bases and J 0 bases, with 10 bases left between them. This CDR3 reads CASNPTSSYEQYF. DNA of the CDR3: TGTGCCAGCAATCCCACAAGCTCCTACGAGCAGTACTTC.

The chain joins TRBV5-1 to TRBJ2-1, with 9 bases matching TRBD2. The length of the CDR3 is 18 residues. V shed 2 bases and J 0 bases; nucleotides not matched to a gene: 9. Germline-derived CDR1 and CDR2 are SGHRS and YFSETQ. The CDR3 nucleotides read TGCGCCAGCAGCTTAGTGGGTAGCGGGGGACTCTCCTACAATGAGCAGTTCTTC. Its translation is CASSLVGSGGLSYNEQFF.

The chain has TRBV7-9 and TRBJ1-3; 7 nucleotides line up with TRBD1. Unmatched junction bases numbered 15, after V lost 5 bases and J lost 2 bases. CDR3 length equals 18 residues. In germline, CDR1 is SEHNR, CDR2 FQNEAQ (reference sequence). In DNA form, the CDR3 reads TGTGCCAGCAGCGATACCTCAACAGGGGATGAGGCTGGAAACACCATATATTTT. Its protein product is CASSDTSTGDEAGNTIYF.

The J gene is TRBJ1-4, the V gene TRBV4-2; D remains ambiguous. The CDR3 consists of 15 residues. CDR1 and CDR2 from the germline V gene are LGHNA and YNFKEQ. Trimming shortened V by 3 bases and J by 8 bases, and 16 bases separated the two germline ends. The CDR3 sequence: CASSQEEGMREKLFF. The DNA of the CDR3 is TGTGCCAGCAGCCAGGAAGAGGGTATGAGAGAAAAACTGTTTTTT.

The CDR3 DNA reads TGCGCCAGCAGTCTAGCCTCCTGGGGGGCCCAGTACTTC. Translated, it gives CASSLASWGAQYF. The genes are TRBV5-1 and TRBJ2-5, with TRBD2 as a possible D gene (6 bases). Trimming left V 5 bases short and J 9 bases short, with 17 bases between. From germline, CDR1 is SGHRS and CDR2 YFSETQ. The CDR3 loop spans 13 amino acids.

The chain combines TRBV11-3 with TRBJ2-7, with 9 bases fitting TRBD2. Germline trimming cut 1 base from V and 1 base from J; bases unmatched to any gene: 8. This CDR3 region has 17 residues. In germline, CDR1 is SGHNT, CDR2 YENEEA. The CDR3 bases are TGTGCCAGCAGCTTAGGGAGTAGCGGGAGCGATTCCTACGAGCAGTACTTC. Translation gives CASSLGSSGSDSYEQYF.

The chain joins TRBV7-3 to TRBJ2-1, with 14 bases that match TRBD2. This CDR3 has 19 amino acids. With V trimmed by 2 bases and J by 0 bases, 6 bases remained unmatched. Germline assignment: CDR1 SGHTA and CDR2 FQGTGA. CDR3 residues: CASSLSGTSGSGSYNEQFF. CDR3 DNA sequence: TGTGCCAGCAGCTTATCCGGGACTAGCGGGAGCGGCTCCTACAATGAGCAGTTCTTC. The whole variable domain, filled in from reference TRBV7-3 and TRBJ2-1, reads GAGVSQTPSNKVTEKGKYVELRCDPISGHTALYWYRQSLGQGPEFLIYFQGTGAADDSGLPNDRFFAVRPEGSVSTLKIQRTERGDSAVYLCASSLSGTSGSGSYNEQFFGPGTRLTVL.

The rearrangement joins TRBV19 to TRBJ1-1, with D tentatively TRBD1 (5 bases). Germline V gene lookup returns CDR1 LNHDA and CDR2 SQIVND (reference sequence). The CDR3 loop spans 14 amino acids. The germline V and J ends were trimmed by 5 bases and 3 bases, with 13 bases remaining between them. CDR3 nucleotide sequence: TGTGCCAGTAGTTTGGGACTCCCGGACACTGAAGCTTTCTTT. This gives the protein CASSLGLPDTEAFF.

This chain uses TRBV7-9 with TRBJ2-1, with D tentatively TRBD2 (6 bases). The CDR3 is made up of 16 amino acids. The V gene lost 1 base and the J gene lost 2 bases, with 12 bases spanning the gap. Germline V CDR1 and CDR2: SEHNR, FQNEAQ (reference sequence). The CDR3 DNA is TGTGCCAGCAGCTTAGGGTCGGGAGCTCCCTACAATGAGCAGTTCTTC. As protein: CASSLGSGAPYNEQFF.

The chain uses TRBV28 and TRBJ2-7; D call uncertain. The V end lost 5 bases, the J end lost 0 bases, and 8 bases lay between the germline ends. The CDR3 runs 13 residues. Germline V gene lookup returns CDR1 MDHEN and CDR2 SYDVKM. The CDR3 DNA is TGTGCCAGCAGTGAATACAGCTCCTACGAGCAGTACTTC. Its translation is CASSEYSSYEQYF.

The V gene is TRBV7-8, the J gene TRBJ1-2, with 8 bases fitting TRBD1. Per germline, CDR1 SGHVS and CDR2 FQNEAQ. V trimming: 5 bases; J trimming: 6 bases; junction bases outside the gene matches: 5. The CDR3 loop spans 13 amino acids. CDR3: CASSVRGRDGYTF. CDR3 sequence (DNA): TGTGCCAGCAGCGTCAGGGGGCGCGATGGCTACACCTTC. The full variable domain, rest sourced from reference TRBV7-8 and TRBJ1-2, is GAGVSQSPRYKVAKRGQDVALRCDPISGHVSLFWYQQALGQGPEFLTYFQNEAQLDKSGLPSDRFFAERPEGSVSTLKIQRTQQEDSAVYLCASSVRGRDGYTFGSGTRLTVV.

In this sample, this clone turned up once. The chain links TRBV4-1 to TRBJ2-7; 7 nucleotides match TRBD2. The V gene end was trimmed by 0 bases and the J gene end by 6 bases; junction bases not matched to a gene: 17. Germline-derived CDR1 and CDR2 are MGHRA and YSYEKL. This CDR3 is 18 amino acids long. Here the CDR3 reads CASSQDGLAARPGGEQYF. CDR3 in DNA: TGCGCCAGCAGCCAAGATGGCCTAGCGGCTCGCCCCGGGGGCGAGCAGTACTTC.

V gene TRBV5-6 combines with J gene TRBJ2-7, with 7 bases matching TRBD1. The CDR3 has 15 residues. The V gene's germline CDR1 is SGHDT and CDR2 YYEEEE. V lost 3 bases and J lost 2; bases outside the gene matches: 8. The CDR3 spells CASSYVGDSAYEQYF. The CDR3 region has the DNA TGTGCCAGCAGCTACGTAGGGGACAGTGCCTACGAGCAGTACTTC.

CDR3 nucleotides: TGTGCCAGCTCACCACTATCCGGATCCAGAGGCGAGCAGTACTTC. Residues: CASSPLSGSRGEQYF. J is TRBJ2-7 and V is TRBV18; D ambiguous. Trimming pared 1 base from V and 6 bases from J, leaving 16 bases between. Germline CDR1 reads KGHSH; CDR2 reads LQKENI. The CDR3 loop spans 15 amino acids.

This clone was seen a few times. The V and J genes are TRBV21-1 and TRBJ2-5; the DNA was not compared with TRBD2, the D call given in the table. TRBV21-1 is a known pseudogene. The CDR3 is 15 residues long. The CDR3 region has the DNA TGTGCCAGCAGCAAAGAAGGGGGGGCGCGGGAGACCCAGTACTTC. This sequence encodes CASSKEGGARETQYF.

The gene calls are TRBV4-1 and TRBJ2-2, with D unclear. V gave up 3 bases and J gave up 7 bases, with 15 bases separating them. This CDR3 spans 15 amino acids. Germline lookup yields CDR1 MGHRA and CDR2 YSYEKL. CDR3 coding DNA: TGCGCCAGCAGCCAGCCAACAGATCCAGGCGGGGAGCTGTTTTTT. Translation: CASSQPTDPGGELFF.

The rearrangement joins TRBV4-2 to TRBJ2-4; 10 positions agree with TRBD1. The trim removed 1 base at V and 3 bases at J, leaving 12 bases unmatched. CDR3 length equals 19 residues. Germline loops: CDR1 LGHNA, CDR2 YNFKEQ. The CDR3 sequence is CASSQGTGTGVLGKNIQYF. The CDR3, as DNA: TGTGCCAGCAGCCAAGGGACCGGGACAGGGGTCCTTGGCAAAAACATTCAGTACTTC.

This clone rates as medium-sized. The chain carries TRBV14 and TRBJ1-2; 11 bases fit TRBD1. Trimming took 6 bases from V and 8 from J; bases not matched to a gene: 8. There are 14 residues in the CDR3. Per the germline V gene, CDR1 is SGHDN and CDR2 is FVKESK. CDR3 region: CASSDGTGGEGYTF. The CDR3 coding sequence is TGTGCCAGCAGTGACGGGACAGGGGGAGAGGGCTACACCTTC.

J is TRBJ2-7 and V is TRBV5-1; D remains unclear. V shed 4 bases and J shed 4 bases, with 9 bases lying between them. The CDR3 totals 12 residues. Germline CDR1 is SGHRS and CDR2 is YFSETQ. The CDR3 DNA reads TGCGCCAGCAGCCAGAGGATGTACGAGCAGTACTTC. Translated: CASSQRMYEQYF. The full variable domain, in which reference TRBV5-1 and TRBJ2-7 provide the parts outside the CDR3, is KAGVTQTPRYLIKTRGQQVTLSCSPISGHRSVSWYQQTPGQGLQFLFEYFSETQRNKGNFPGRFSGRQFSNSRSEMNVSTLELGDSALYLCASSQRMYEQYFGPGTRLTVT.

The genes are TRBV4-1 and TRBJ2-7; 7 bases match TRBD2. From germline, CDR1 is MGHRA and CDR2 YSYEKL. The CDR3 has 14 residues. J was trimmed by 2 bases and V by 2 bases; bases with no gene match: 3. CDR3 coding DNA: TGCGCCAGCAGCCAACCTAGCGGCCCCTACGAGCAGTACTTC. Amino acid sequence: CASSQPSGPYEQYF.

This chain joins TRBV20-1 and TRBJ1-1; D is perhaps TRBD1 (6 bases). The CDR3 consists of 11 residues. CDR1 and CDR2 (germline): DFQATT, SNEGSKA (reference sequence). Trimming cost V 8 bases and J 7 bases, with 14 bases left between them. CDR3 nucleotides: TGCAGTTGGACGGGGGGCGTTGAAGCTTTCTTT. It translates to CSWTGGVEAFF.

In this sample, this clone turned up once. The chain has TRBV28 and TRBJ2-4; the match to TRBD1 covers 7 bases. Germline-derived CDR1 and CDR2 are MDHEN and SYDVKM. V lost 6 bases to trimming and J lost 8 bases; unmatched junction nucleotides: 10. There are 14 residues in the CDR3. CDR3 sequence (DNA): TGTGCCAGCAGCCCCGACAGGGTACGGGACATTCAGTACTTC. It translates to CASSPDRVRDIQYF.

The chain joins TRBV10-3 to TRBJ1-5, with TRBD1 matching over 8 bases. CDR3 length: 14 residues. Unmatched junction bases numbered 7, after V lost 3 bases and J lost 9 bases. The V gene's germline CDR1 is ENHRY and CDR2 SYGVKD. CDR3 loop: CAISEGQGLRPQHF. In DNA form, the CDR3 reads TGTGCCATCAGTGAAGGACAGGGTCTGAGGCCCCAGCATTTT.

This rearrangement joins TRBV5-1 to TRBJ1-2; D unclear. With 5 bases removed from V and 7 bases from J, the gap between germline ends came to 15 bases. This CDR3 spans 13 amino acids. Germline assignment: CDR1 SGHRS and CDR2 YFSETQ. CDR3 DNA sequence: TGCGCCAGCAGGCGGCACGACTTGGGTGGCTACACCTTC. Residues: CASRRHDLGGYTF. Full variable domain (outside the CDR3, taken from reference TRBV5-1 and TRBJ1-2): KAGVTQTPRYLIKTRGQQVTLSCSPISGHRSVSWYQQTPGQGLQFLFEYFSETQRNKGNFPGRFSGRQFSNSRSEMNVSTLELGDSALYLCASRRHDLGGYTFGSGTRLTVV.

The J gene is TRBJ2-7, the V gene TRBV27; weak D call: TRBD2 (5 bases). Between the trimmed V and J ends, which lost 8 bases and 0 bases, there was a span of 11 bases. The germline CDR1 and CDR2 sequences are MNHEY and SMNVEV (reference sequence). The CDR3 loop spans 13 amino acids. CDR3 in amino acids: CASQSGSSYEQYF. CDR3 bases: TGTGCCAGCCAAAGCGGTAGCTCCTACGAGCAGTACTTC.

The chain employs TRBV5-1 and TRBJ1-1; a possible D gene is TRBD1 (5 bases). V was pared by 1 base and J by 1 base, with 14 bases between. This CDR3 is 16 amino acids long. The germline gives CDR1 SGHRS, CDR2 YFSETQ. CDR3 DNA sequence: TGCGCCAGCAGCTTGTCATTCGGGGGTACGAACACTGAAGCTTTCTTT. Protein product: CASSLSFGGTNTEAFF.

The V gene is TRBV6-6, the J gene TRBJ2-2, with TRBD1 as a possible D gene (5 bases). Germline CDR1 reads MNHNY; CDR2 reads SVGAGI (reference sequence). This CDR3 comprises 16 residues. With 5 bases removed from V and 6 bases from J, the gap between germline ends came to 19 bases. Here the CDR3 reads CASSPSQPGYPGELFF. In DNA form, the CDR3 reads TGTGCCAGCAGTCCCAGTCAACCAGGGTATCCCGGGGAGCTGTTTTTT.

The genes are TRBV11-3 and TRBJ2-3; possible D gene TRBD1, 6 bases. The CDR3 length is 15 residues. Germline assignment: CDR1 SGHNT and CDR2 YENEEA. Trimming shortened V by 3 bases and J by 3 bases, and 13 bases separated the two germline ends. The CDR3 region is CASSFRGEVTDTQYF. CDR3 nucleotide sequence: TGTGCCAGCAGCTTCAGGGGTGAAGTAACAGATACGCAGTATTTT.